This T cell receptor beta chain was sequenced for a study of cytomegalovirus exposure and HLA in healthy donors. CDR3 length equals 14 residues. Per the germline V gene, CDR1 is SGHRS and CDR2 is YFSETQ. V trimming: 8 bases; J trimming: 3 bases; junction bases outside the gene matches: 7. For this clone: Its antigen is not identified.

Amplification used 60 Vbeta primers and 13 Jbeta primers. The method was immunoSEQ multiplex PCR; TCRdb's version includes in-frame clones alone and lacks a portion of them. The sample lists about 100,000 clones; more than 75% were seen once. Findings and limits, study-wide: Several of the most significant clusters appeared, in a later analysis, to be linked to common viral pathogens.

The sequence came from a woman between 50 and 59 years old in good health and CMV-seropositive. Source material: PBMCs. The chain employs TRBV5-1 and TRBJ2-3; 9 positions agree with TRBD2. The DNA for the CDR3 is TGCGCCAGTAAGGGTACTAGCGGGACAGATACGCAGTATTTT. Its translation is CASKGTSGTDTQYF.